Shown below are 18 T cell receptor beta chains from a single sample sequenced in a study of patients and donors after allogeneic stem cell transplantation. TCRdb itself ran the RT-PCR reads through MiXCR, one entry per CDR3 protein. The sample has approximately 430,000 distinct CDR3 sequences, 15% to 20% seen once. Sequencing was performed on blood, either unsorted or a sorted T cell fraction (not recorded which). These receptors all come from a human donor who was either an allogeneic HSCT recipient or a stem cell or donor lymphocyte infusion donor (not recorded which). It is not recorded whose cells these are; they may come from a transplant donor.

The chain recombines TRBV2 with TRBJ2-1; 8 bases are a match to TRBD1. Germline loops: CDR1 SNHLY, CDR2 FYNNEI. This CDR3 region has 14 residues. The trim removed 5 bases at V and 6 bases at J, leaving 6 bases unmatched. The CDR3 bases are TGTGCCAGCAGTCGGACAGGGTCGGTCAATGAGCAGTTCTTC. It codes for CASSRTGSVNEQFF.

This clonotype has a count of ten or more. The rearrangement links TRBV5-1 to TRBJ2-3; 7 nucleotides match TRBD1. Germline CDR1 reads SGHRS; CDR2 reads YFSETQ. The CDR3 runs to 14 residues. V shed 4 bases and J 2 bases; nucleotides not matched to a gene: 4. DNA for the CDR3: TGCGCCAGCAGCCCGGGACAGTTCACAGATACGCAGTATTTT. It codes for CASSPGQFTDTQYF.

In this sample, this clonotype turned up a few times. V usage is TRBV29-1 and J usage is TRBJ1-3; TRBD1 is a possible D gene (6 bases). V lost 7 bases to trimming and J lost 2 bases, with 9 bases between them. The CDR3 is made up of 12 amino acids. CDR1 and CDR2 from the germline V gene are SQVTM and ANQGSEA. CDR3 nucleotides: TGCAGCGCCAGGACAGCTGGAAACACCATATATTTT. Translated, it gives CSARTAGNTIYF.

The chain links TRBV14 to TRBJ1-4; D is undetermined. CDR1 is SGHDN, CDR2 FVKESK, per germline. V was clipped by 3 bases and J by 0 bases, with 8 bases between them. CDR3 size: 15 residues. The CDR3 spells CASSQVGATNEKLFF. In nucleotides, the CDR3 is TGTGCCAGCAGCCAGGTCGGAGCAACTAATGAAAAACTGTTTTTT.

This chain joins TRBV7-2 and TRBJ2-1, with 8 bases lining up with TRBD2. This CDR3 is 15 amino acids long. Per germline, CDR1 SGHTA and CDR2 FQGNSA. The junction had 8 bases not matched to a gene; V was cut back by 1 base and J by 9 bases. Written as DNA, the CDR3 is TGTGCCAGCAGCTTAGAGGCAGCGGGAGTGGGTGAGCAGTTCTTC. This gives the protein CASSLEAAGVGEQFF. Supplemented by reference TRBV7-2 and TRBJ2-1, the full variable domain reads GAGVSQSPSNKVTEKGKDVELRCDPISGHTALYWYRQSLGQGLEFLIYFQGNSAPDKSGLPSDRFSAERTGGSVSTLTIQRTQQEDSAVYLCASSLEAAGVGEQFFGPGTRLTVL.

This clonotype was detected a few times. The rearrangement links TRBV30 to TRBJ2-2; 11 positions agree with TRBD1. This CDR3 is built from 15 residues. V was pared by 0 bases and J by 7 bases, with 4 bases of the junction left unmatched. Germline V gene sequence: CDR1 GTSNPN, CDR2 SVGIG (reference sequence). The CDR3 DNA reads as TGTGCCTGGAGTGTCCGGGACAGGGGGAACGGGGAGCTGTTTTTT. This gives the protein CAWSVRDRGNGELFF.

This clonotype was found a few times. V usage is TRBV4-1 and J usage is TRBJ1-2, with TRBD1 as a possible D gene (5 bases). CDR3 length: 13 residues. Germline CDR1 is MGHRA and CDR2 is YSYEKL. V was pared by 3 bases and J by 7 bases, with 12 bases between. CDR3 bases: TGCGCCAGCAGCCAGGGGGGAGGTTTTGGCTACACCTTC. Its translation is CASSQGGGFGYTF.

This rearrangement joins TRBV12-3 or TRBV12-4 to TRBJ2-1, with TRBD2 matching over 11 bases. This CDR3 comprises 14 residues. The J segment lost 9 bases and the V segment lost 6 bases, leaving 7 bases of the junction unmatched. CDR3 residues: CASRHSGRGGEQFF. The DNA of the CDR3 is TGTGCCAGCAGACATAGCGGGAGGGGGGGTGAGCAGTTCTTC.

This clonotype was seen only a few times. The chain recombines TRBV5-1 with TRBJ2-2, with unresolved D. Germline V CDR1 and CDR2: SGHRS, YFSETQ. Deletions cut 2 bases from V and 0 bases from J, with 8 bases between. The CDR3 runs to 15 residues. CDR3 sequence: CASSFGRSNTGELFF. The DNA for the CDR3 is TGCGCCAGCAGCTTCGGGCGGTCGAACACCGGGGAGCTGTTTTTT.

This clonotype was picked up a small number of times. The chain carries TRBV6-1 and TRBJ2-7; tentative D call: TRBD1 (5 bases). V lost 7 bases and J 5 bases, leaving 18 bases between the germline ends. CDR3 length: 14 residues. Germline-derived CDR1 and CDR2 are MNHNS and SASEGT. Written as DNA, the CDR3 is TGTGCCAGCATTTCAAACCAGGGATTGGACGAGCAGTACTTC. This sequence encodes CASISNQGLDEQYF.

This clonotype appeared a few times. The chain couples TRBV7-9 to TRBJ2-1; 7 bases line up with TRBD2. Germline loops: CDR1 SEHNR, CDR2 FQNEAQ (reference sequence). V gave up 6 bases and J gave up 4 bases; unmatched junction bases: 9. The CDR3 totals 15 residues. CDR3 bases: TGTGCCAGCAGAGTTTCGGGGAGGGGATACAATGAGCAGTTCTTC. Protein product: CASRVSGRGYNEQFF.

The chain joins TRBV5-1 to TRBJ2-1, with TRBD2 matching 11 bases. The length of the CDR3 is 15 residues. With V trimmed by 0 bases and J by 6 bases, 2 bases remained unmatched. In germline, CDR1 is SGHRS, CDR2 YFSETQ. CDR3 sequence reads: CASSLEGLAVNEQFF. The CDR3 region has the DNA TGCGCCAGCAGCTTGGAGGGACTAGCGGTCAATGAGCAGTTCTTC.

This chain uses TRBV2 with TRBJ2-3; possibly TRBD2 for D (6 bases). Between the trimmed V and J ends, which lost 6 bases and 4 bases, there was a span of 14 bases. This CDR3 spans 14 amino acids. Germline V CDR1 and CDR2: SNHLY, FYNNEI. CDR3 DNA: TGTGCCAGCAGGGCTCGGAGGGAGCCAGATACGCAGTATTTT. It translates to CASRARREPDTQYF.

CDR3 sequence reads: CATSPRGTGYGYTF. As DNA, the CDR3 is TGTGCCACCAGTCCCCGGGGGACGGGCTATGGCTACACCTTC. This chain connects TRBV24-1 to TRBJ1-2, with D possibly TRBD1 on 5 matching bases. CDR1 and CDR2 from the germline V gene are KGHDR and SFDVKD. Trimming removed 6 bases at V and 4 bases at J, with 14 bases between. The CDR3 covers 14 residues.

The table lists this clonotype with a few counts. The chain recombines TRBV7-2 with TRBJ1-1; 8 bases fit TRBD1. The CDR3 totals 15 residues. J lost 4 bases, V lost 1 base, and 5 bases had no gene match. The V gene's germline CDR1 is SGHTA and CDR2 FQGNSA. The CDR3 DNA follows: TGTGCCAGCAGCTTAGTTGGACAGGGAATCACTGAAGCTTTCTTT. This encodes CASSLVGQGITEAFF.

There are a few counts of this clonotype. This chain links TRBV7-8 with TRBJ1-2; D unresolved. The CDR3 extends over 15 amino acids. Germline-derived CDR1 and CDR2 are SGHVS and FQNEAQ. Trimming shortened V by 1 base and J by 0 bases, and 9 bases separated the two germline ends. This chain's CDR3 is CASSLGPASNYGYTF. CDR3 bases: TGTGCCAGCAGCTTAGGACCGGCCTCTAACTATGGCTACACCTTC.

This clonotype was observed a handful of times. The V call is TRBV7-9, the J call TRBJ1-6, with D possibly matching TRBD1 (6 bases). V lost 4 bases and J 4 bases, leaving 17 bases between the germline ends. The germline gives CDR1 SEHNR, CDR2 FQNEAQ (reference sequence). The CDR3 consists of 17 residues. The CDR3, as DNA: TGTGCCAGCAGCTCCCCCAGCTCGAGGGGGTATAATTCACCCCTCCACTTT. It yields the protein CASSSPSSRGYNSPLHF.

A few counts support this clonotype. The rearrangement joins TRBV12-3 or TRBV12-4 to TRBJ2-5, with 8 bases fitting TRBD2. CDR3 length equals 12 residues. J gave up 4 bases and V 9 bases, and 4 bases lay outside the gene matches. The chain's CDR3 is CASRAGGETQYF. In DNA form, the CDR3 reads TGTGCCAGTCGGGCGGGAGGAGAGACCCAGTACTTC.